This entry describes one T cell receptor (beta chain). Its antigen is unknown. Germline-derived CDR1 and CDR2 are MGHDK and SYGVNS. The CDR3 is 15 residues long. The V and J ends lost 4 bases and 2 bases, in that order; junction bases with no gene match: 0. This entry belongs to a study of cytomegalovirus exposure and HLA in healthy donors. Study-wide findings and caveats: Cytomegalovirus status, reportedly, was diagnosed with high specificity and sensitivity by the classifier.

Sequencing used immunoSEQ multiplex PCR; TCRdb keeps in-frame clones, though not all of them. This sample has a few hundred thousand clones, with roughly 90% found just once. The genes are TRBV25-1 and TRBJ2-1; 12 bases align to TRBD2. This TCR was recovered from a woman under 30 in good health and CMV-seronegative. Sample: PBMCs. CDR3 coding DNA: TGTGCCAGCAGTGGACTAGCGGGAGCCTACAATGAGCAGTTCTTC. This codes for CASSGLAGAYNEQFF.